This T cell receptor (beta chain) originates from a study of cytomegalovirus exposure and HLA in healthy donors. Study-level results: In a later analysis, 15,000 to 20,000 TCR beta sequences were associated with HLA alleles at 0.05 false discovery rate.

Primers included in the PCR were 60 Vbeta and 13 Jbeta primers. Here immunoSEQ multiplex PCR was the method, and the copy in TCRdb shows in-frame clones only, minus some. The sample consists of about 160,000 clones, roughly 83% of them appearing once. Comment on this clone: What it recognizes is unknown.

Germline assignment: CDR1 SGHTA and CDR2 FQGNSA. Trimming removed 8 bases from V and 4 bases from J, with 20 bases in between. The CDR3 is 16 residues long. The chain has TRBV7-2 and TRBJ2-2; possibly TRBD2 for D (6 bases). The sequencing sample was made of PBMCs. The sequence derives from a man aged 25-45 years in good health and CMV-seronegative. The CDR3 DNA sequence: TGTGCCAGCCACTCGGATAGCGGAGAGCTCACCGGGGAGCTGTTTTTT. Translated: CASHSDSGELTGELFF. The full variable domain, rest sourced from reference TRBV7-2 and TRBJ2-2, is GAGVSQSPSNKVTEKGKDVELRCDPISGHTALYWYRQSLGQGLEFLIYFQGNSAPDKSGLPSDRFSAERTGGSVSTLTIQRTQQEDSAVYLCASHSDSGELTGELFFGEGSRLTVL.